These 4 T cell receptor beta chains were all obtained from the same sample, sequenced in a study of blood T cell repertoires in COVID-19. Only in-frame clones appear in the TCRdb table, and some are missing; sequencing was by immunoSEQ multiplex PCR. The profile shows about 370,000 clones, approximately 87% of them singletons. The sequenced material came from peripheral blood. Receptors were obtained from a woman aged 30 to 39 with COVID-19, enrolled during active disease.

CDR3 protein: CASSGQGRDSPLHF. In DNA, the CDR3 is TGTGCCAGCAGTGGACAGGGCAGGGATTCACCCCTCCACTTT. V gene TRBV2 combines with J gene TRBJ1-6, with 7 bases that match TRBD1. V trimming: 4 bases; J trimming: 8 bases; junction bases outside the gene matches: 5. The CDR3 sequence is 14 residues long. The germline CDR1 and CDR2 sequences are SNHLY and FYNNEI.

The chain joins TRBV10-2 to TRBJ2-3; no clear D gene. V was shortened by 1 base and J by 0 bases, with 8 bases between the two germline ends. The V gene's germline CDR1 is WSHSY and CDR2 SAAADI. The CDR3 loop spans 15 amino acids. The CDR3 reads CASSEYVSSTDTQYF. CDR3 DNA sequence: TGCGCCAGCAGTGAGTATGTTTCTAGCACAGATACGCAGTATTTT.

This sequence joins TRBV4-3 and TRBJ2-3, with 8 bases aligning to TRBD2. V gave up 3 bases and J gave up 2 bases; unmatched junction bases: 4. This CDR3 spans 15 amino acids. Germline V gene sequence: CDR1 LGHNA, CDR2 YSLEER. The CDR3 here is CASSQSAGATDTQYF. The CDR3 DNA follows: TGCGCCAGCAGCCAGTCAGCGGGAGCCACAGATACGCAGTATTTT.

The J gene is TRBJ1-2, the V gene TRBV6-5; D ambiguous. Germline loops: CDR1 MNHEY, CDR2 SVGAGI. This CDR3 contains 13 residues. V was shortened by 8 bases and J by 0 bases, with 10 bases between the two germline ends. The CDR3 nucleotides are TGTGCCAGCGAGCACTTAGCTAACTATGGCTACACCTTC. This gives the protein CASEHLANYGYTF.